This note documents a single T cell receptor (beta chain) sequence. Germline V gene sequence: CDR1 SGHKS, CDR2 YYEKEE (reference sequence). CDR3 length: 15 amino acids. With 1 base removed from V and 4 bases from J, the gap between germline ends came to 11 bases. The data belong to a study of shared clonotypes between healthy human individuals. None of the donors, who were healthy HIV-negative adults, had recently had acute infections or vaccinations. Donors were Caucasian adults residing in Nashville, Tennessee, USA. Running of the assay took place at deep level. Per the authors' pipeline: Filtering differed since immunoSEQ provided only junctions, with no quality scores. Sequencing was performed with immunoSEQ multiplex PCR; in TCRdb, only in-frame clones are kept and a portion is missing. That table is the source of V, J and clone size, and D and trimming were worked out from the DNA. Of 470,000 or so clones in the sample, approximately 84% were seen once.

The material sequenced was PBMCs. This chain joins TRBV5-5 and TRBJ2-2; no firm D call. This sequence originates from a woman between 40 and 50 years old in good health. Some clones in this sample may be carry-over from other donors' samples. The CDR3 DNA sequence: TGTGCCAGCAGCTTGATTCCAAACCCCACCGGGGAGCTGTTTTTT. Translating it yields CASSLIPNPTGELFF.